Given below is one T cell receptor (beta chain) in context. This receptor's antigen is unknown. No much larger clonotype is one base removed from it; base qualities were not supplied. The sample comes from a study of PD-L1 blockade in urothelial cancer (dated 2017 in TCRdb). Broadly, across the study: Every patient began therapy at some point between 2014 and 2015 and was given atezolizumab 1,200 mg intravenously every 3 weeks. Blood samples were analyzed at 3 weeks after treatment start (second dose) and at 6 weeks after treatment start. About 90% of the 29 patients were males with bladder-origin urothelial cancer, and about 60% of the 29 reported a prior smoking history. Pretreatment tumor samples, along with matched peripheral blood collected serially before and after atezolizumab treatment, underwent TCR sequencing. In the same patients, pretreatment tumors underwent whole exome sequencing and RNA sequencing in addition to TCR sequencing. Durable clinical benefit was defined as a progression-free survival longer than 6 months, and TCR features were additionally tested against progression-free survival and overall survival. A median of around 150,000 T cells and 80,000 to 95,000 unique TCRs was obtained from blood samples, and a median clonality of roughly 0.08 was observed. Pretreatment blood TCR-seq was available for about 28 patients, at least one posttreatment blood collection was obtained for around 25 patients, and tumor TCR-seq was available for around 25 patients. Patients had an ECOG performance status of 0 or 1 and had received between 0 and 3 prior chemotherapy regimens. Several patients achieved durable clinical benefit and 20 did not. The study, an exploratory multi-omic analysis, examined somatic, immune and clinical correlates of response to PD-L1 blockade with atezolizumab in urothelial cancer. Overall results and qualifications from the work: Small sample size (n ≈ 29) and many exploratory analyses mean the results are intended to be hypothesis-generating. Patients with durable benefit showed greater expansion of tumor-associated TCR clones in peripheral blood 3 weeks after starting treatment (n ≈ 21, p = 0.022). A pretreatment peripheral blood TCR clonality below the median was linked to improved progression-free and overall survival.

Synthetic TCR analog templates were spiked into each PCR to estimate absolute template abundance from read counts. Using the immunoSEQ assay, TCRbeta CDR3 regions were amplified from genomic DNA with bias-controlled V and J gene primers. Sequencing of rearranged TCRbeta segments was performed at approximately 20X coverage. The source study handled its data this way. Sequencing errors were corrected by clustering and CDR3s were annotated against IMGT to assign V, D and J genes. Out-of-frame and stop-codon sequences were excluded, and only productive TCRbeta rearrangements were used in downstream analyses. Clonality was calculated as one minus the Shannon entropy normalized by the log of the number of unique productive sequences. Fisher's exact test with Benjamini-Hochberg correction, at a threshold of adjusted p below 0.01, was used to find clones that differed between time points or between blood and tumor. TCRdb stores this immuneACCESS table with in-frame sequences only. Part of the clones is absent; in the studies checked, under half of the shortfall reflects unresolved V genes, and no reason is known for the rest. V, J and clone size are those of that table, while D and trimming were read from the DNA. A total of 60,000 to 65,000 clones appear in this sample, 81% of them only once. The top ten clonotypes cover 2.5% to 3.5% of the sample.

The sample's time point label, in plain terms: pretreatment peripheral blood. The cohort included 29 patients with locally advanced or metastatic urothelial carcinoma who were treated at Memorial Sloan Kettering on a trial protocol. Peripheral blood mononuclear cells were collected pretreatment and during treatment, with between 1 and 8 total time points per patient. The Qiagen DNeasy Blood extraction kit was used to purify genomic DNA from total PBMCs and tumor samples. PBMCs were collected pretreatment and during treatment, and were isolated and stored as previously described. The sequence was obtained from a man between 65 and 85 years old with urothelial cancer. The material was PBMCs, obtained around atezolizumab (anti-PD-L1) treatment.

Here is the DNA: TGTGCCAGCAGCGGGGGACTAGCGGGAGATCGCAATGAGCAGTTCTTC. Translated, it reads CASSGGLAGDRNEQFF. Recombination joined TRBV5-4 with TRBJ2-1; 14 of the junction bases match TRBD2. The CDR3 contains 16 residues, cysteine and phenylalanine counted. Just the 48-base CDR3 DNA is kept, in frame starting at base 1. The germline V gene (reference sequence) supplies CDR1 SGHNT and CDR2 YYREEE. Trimming leaves V shorter by 4 bases and J shorter by 6 bases, with the junction holding 6 bases beyond the gene matches.